The 29 T cell receptor beta chains below all came from one sample that was sequenced in a study of human T cells and chemical hapten exposure (dated by TCRdb to the early 2020s). Preparation of the library involved RACE. The sample was run on a NextSeq 500. TCRdb trimmed public reads at Q25 via fastp, called clones via MiXCR and kept in-frame beta chains. Each CDR3 protein appears once, grouped with its most common genes and DNA. Within this sample are 150,000 to 200,000 distinct CDR3 sequences, with roughly a quarter of them counted one time only. The ten largest clones add up to 2% to 2.5% of the sample. Read against the paper, the sample's time point label means: patch test 3, about 24 weeks after DPC sensitization. The treatment or condition label on this specimen signifies: therapeutic diphenylcyclopropenone sensitization with weekly scalp DPC. Sequenced here: whole blood, sampled in connection with sensitization to the hapten diphenylcyclopropenone (DPC). The origin of the receptors is a woman aged 18-29 years with alopecia areata. Some clones in this sample may be carry-over from other donors' samples.

This clonotype has only a few counts. V is TRBV12-5 and J is TRBJ2-3; 7 bases agree with TRBD1. Germline values: CDR1 LGHNT, CDR2 FRNRAP. This CDR3 region has 14 residues. V dropped 7 bases and J dropped 2; count of bases not matched to a gene: 6. The CDR3 loop is CASAPGQTTDTQYF. CDR3 coding DNA: TGTGCTAGTGCTCCGGGACAGACCACAGATACGCAGTATTTT.

In nucleotides, the CDR3 is TGTGCCAGCAGTGATGCGAAGGGTGTCGGAGGCTACACCTTC. Its translation: CASSDAKGVGGYTF. The chain links TRBV2 to TRBJ1-2; D not certain. Germline CDR1 and CDR2: SNHLY and FYNNEI. The CDR3 has 14 residues. Trimming left V 3 bases short and J 8 bases short, with 16 bases between. Together with reference TRBV2 and TRBJ1-2, the CDR3 gives the full variable domain: EPEVTQTPSHQVTQMGQEVILRCVPISNHLYFYWYRQILGQKVEFLVSFYNNEISEKSEIFDDQFSVERPDGSNFTLKIRSTKLEDSAMYFCASSDAKGVGGYTFGSGTRLTVV.

This clonotype was seen a few times. The CDR3 spells CASSWGPTGAGRSTDTQYF. The CDR3 region has the DNA TGTGCCAGCAGCTGGGGGCCCACCGGAGCGGGGAGAAGCACAGATACGCAGTATTTT. V and J are TRBV5-6 and TRBJ2-3; possible D gene TRBD2, 7 bases. The CDR3 contains 19 residues. V gave up 3 bases and J gave up 0 bases, with 23 bases separating them. Germline V CDR1 and CDR2: SGHDT, YYEEEE.

V and J are TRBV27 and TRBJ2-4; no reliable D call. Germline CDR1 is MNHEY and CDR2 is SMNVEV (reference sequence). V lost 5 bases and J 7 bases, leaving 6 bases between the germline ends. There are 11 residues in the CDR3. CDR3 in DNA: TGTGCCAGCAGTCATATGAACATTCAGTACTTC. This codes for CASSHMNIQYF.

This clonotype was detected only a few times. The gene calls are TRBV5-4 and TRBJ2-1, with D perhaps matching TRBD1 (8 bases). With 3 bases removed from V and 6 bases from J, the gap between germline ends came to 13 bases. Germline V lookup: CDR1 SGHNT, CDR2 YYREEE (reference sequence). CDR3 length equals 14 residues. CDR3: CASSSDREGNEQFF. DNA for the CDR3: TGTGCCAGCAGCTCGGACAGGGAGGGCAATGAGCAGTTCTTC.

This clonotype was seen a handful of times. V is TRBV28 and J is TRBJ1-2; tentatively, D is TRBD1 (6 bases). V was pared by 5 bases and J by 8 bases, with 12 bases between. Germline CDR1 and CDR2: MDHEN and SYDVKM. The CDR3 is 12 amino acids. CDR3 coding DNA: TGTGCCAGCAGTGTGGGGGGGCGCGGCTACACCTTC. This translates into CASSVGGRGYTF.

The chain has TRBV27 and TRBJ2-2, with D perhaps being TRBD1 or TRBD2 (5 bases each). In germline, CDR1 is MNHEY, CDR2 SMNVEV (reference sequence). The length of the CDR3 is 15 residues. Trimming removed 3 bases at V and 2 bases at J, with 10 bases between. The CDR3 here is CASSLRGANTGELFF. The CDR3 DNA reads TGTGCCAGCAGTTTGAGGGGCGCCAACACCGGGGAGCTGTTTTTT.

The chain combines TRBV6-1 with TRBJ2-5, with no clear D. The germline gives CDR1 MNHNS, CDR2 SASEGT. The CDR3 has 14 residues. The V end lost 9 bases, the J end lost 2 bases, and 16 bases lay between the germline ends. This CDR3 is CASVHRATQETQYF. In nucleotides, the CDR3 is TGTGCCAGTGTGCACCGGGCTACACAAGAGACCCAGTACTTC.

The rearrangement joins TRBV20-1 to TRBJ2-1; 10 bases are a match to TRBD1. The germline V gene has CDR1 DFQATT and CDR2 SNEGSKA (reference sequence). The V and J ends lost 6 bases and 13 bases, in that order; junction bases with no gene match: 27. The CDR3 has 18 amino acids. The CDR3 here is CSALRPGTGVKTTIDQFF. Written as DNA, the CDR3 is TGCAGTGCCCTACGTCCCGGGACAGGGGTCAAAACAACTATCGACCAGTTCTTC.

In its sample, this clonotype was seen many times. The chain combines TRBV20-1 with TRBJ2-7, with 10 nucleotides matching TRBD2. V shed 7 bases, J shed 3 bases, and the junction held 6 bases outside the gene matches. There are 13 residues in the CDR3. CDR1 is DFQATT and CDR2 is SNEGSKA in the germline V gene (reference sequence). In nucleotides, the CDR3 is TGCAGTGTTTTTAGCGGGGGGTACTACGAGCAGTACTTC. Encoded protein: CSVFSGGYYEQYF.

Ten or more counts support this clonotype. V and J are TRBV2 and TRBJ1-2; TRBD1 aligns across 9 bases. Germline loops: CDR1 SNHLY, CDR2 FYNNEI. The CDR3 is 13 residues long. V trimming: 4 bases; J trimming: 6 bases; junction bases outside the gene matches: 3. DNA of the CDR3: TGTGCCAGCAGTGGACAGGGGGGCCATGGCTACACCTTC. Translated, it gives CASSGQGGHGYTF. The variable domain in full, with the rest retrieved from reference TRBV2 and TRBJ1-2, is EPEVTQTPSHQVTQMGQEVILRCVPISNHLYFYWYRQILGQKVEFLVSFYNNEISEKSEIFDDQFSVERPDGSNFTLKIRSTKLEDSAMYFCASSGQGGHGYTFGSGTRLTVV.

The chain uses TRBV6-2 or TRBV6-3 and TRBJ2-3; D is unclear. The germline CDR1 and CDR2 sequences are MNHEY and SVGEGT. The length of the CDR3 is 14 residues. V lost 4 bases to trimming and J lost 1 base, with 9 bases between them. This chain's CDR3 is CASSLMGGTDTQYF. In DNA, the CDR3 is TGTGCCAGCAGTTTAATGGGCGGCACAGATACGCAGTATTTT.

The chain links TRBV9 to TRBJ2-5; TRBD2 agrees at 9 bases. Per germline, CDR1 SGDLS and CDR2 YYNGEE. CDR3 length: 14 amino acids. The V gene end was trimmed by 3 bases and the J gene end by 5 bases; junction bases not matched to a gene: 5. Here the CDR3 reads CASSETGTSETQYF. The CDR3 bases are TGTGCCAGCAGCGAGACCGGGACTAGCGAGACCCAGTACTTC.

V is TRBV7-2 and J is TRBJ2-4; no definite D call. Germline values: CDR1 SGHTA, CDR2 FQGNSA. The CDR3 consists of 14 residues. The V and J ends lost 5 bases and 4 bases respectively, with 12 bases between them. The CDR3 here is CASSLVPKKNIQYF. CDR3 nucleotide sequence: TGTGCCAGCAGCCTTGTACCGAAGAAAAACATTCAGTACTTC.

This clonotype has only a few counts. This chain joins TRBV11-2 and TRBJ2-1; D gene ambiguous. This CDR3 is 11 amino acids long. Between the trimmed V and J ends, which lost 4 bases and 11 bases, there was a span of 9 bases. The germline CDR1 and CDR2 sequences are SGHAT and FQNNGV. CDR3 loop: CASSSGLKQFF. In DNA form, the CDR3 reads TGTGCCAGCAGCTCTGGGCTGAAGCAGTTCTTC. Combining the CDR3 with reference TRBV11-2 and TRBJ2-1 gives the whole variable domain EAGVAQSPRYKIIEKRQSVAFWCNPISGHATLYWYQQILGQGPKLLIQFQNNGVVDDSQLPKDRFSAERLKGVDSTLKIQPAKLEDSAVYLCASSSGLKQFFGPGTRLTVL.

This chain connects TRBV29-1 to TRBJ1-2; possible D gene TRBD1, 5 bases. The V end was cut by 0 bases, the J end by 0 bases, with 8 bases between. The CDR3 covers 14 residues. Germline V gene sequence: CDR1 SQVTM, CDR2 ANQGSEA. The CDR3 here is CSVEEWGANYGYTF. The CDR3 DNA follows: TGCAGCGTTGAAGAGTGGGGGGCTAACTATGGCTACACCTTC. Complete variable domain (other parts from reference TRBV29-1 and TRBJ1-2): SAVISQKPSRDICQRGTSLTIQCQVDSQVTMMFWYRQQPGQSLTLIATANQGSEATYESGFVIDKFPISRPNLTFSTLTVSNMSPEDSSIYLCSVEEWGANYGYTFGSGTRLTVV.

This clonotype was picked up a small number of times. The chain uses TRBV29-1 and TRBJ2-1; the match to TRBD2 covers 10 bases. J gave up 7 bases and V 7 bases, and 10 bases lay outside the gene matches. Per the germline V gene, CDR1 is SQVTM and CDR2 is ANQGSEA. The CDR3 sequence is 14 residues long. CDR3 nucleotides: TGCAGCGGAAAGCGGGAGGGACTTTTGAATGAGCAGTTCTTC. This sequence encodes CSGKREGLLNEQFF.

The CDR3 DNA is TGTGCCATCAGTGAAGGAGGGGGGGAAGGTGAAAAACTGTTTTTT. The encoded protein is CAISEGGGEGEKLFF. This chain links TRBV10-3 with TRBJ1-4; possible D gene TRBD1, 6 bases. Looked up from germline, CDR1 is ENHRY and CDR2 is SYGVKD. V lost 3 bases, J lost 7 bases, and 15 bases lay in between. CDR3 length: 15 amino acids.

This clonotype was counted between two and nine times. The chain is built from TRBV7-6 and TRBJ2-3; D possibly uses TRBD1 or TRBD2 (5 bases each). V was cut by 2 bases and J by 0 bases, with 9 bases left in between. This CDR3 is built from 15 residues. Germline V gives CDR1 SGHVS, CDR2 FNYEAQ. In DNA form, the CDR3 reads TGTGCCAGCAGCTTAAGTTGGGGGAGCACAGATACGCAGTATTTT. It translates to CASSLSWGSTDTQYF.

The chain recombines TRBV6-6 with TRBJ2-1; TRBD2 matches 10 bases. V gave up 0 bases and J gave up 6 bases; unmatched junction bases: 11. The CDR3 extends over 18 amino acids. Per germline, CDR1 MNHNY and CDR2 SVGAGI (reference sequence). This CDR3 reads CASSYSSGGAKESNEQFF. The DNA of the CDR3 is TGTGCCAGCAGTTACTCGAGCGGGGGGGCCAAGGAAAGCAATGAGCAGTTCTTC.

The rearrangement joins TRBV29-1 to TRBJ2-7; weak D call: TRBD2 (6 bases). The CDR3 loop spans 12 amino acids. CDR1 is SQVTM and CDR2 is ANQGSEA in the germline V gene. The V and J ends lost 2 bases and 5 bases respectively, with 10 bases between them. CDR3 in DNA: TGCAGCGTTGAACGGGGGACGGACGAGCAGTACTTC. Encoded protein: CSVERGTDEQYF.

There are a few counts of this clonotype. The gene calls are TRBV28 and TRBJ1-5; D perhaps matches TRBD1 (5 bases). The V end lost 2 bases, the J end lost 0 bases, and 11 bases lay between the germline ends. Germline-derived CDR1 and CDR2 are MDHEN and SYDVKM. This CDR3 is 16 amino acids long. CDR3 DNA sequence: TGTGCCAGCAGTTTAGTCCGACAGTATAGCAATCAGCCCCAGCATTTT. As protein: CASSLVRQYSNQPQHF.

This clonotype turned up a few times. CDR3 in DNA: TGCGCCAGCAGCCAAGGGGGTAGCGGGCGTTACAATGAGCAGTTCTTC. Protein: CASSQGGSGRYNEQFF. The rearrangement links TRBV4-3 to TRBJ2-1; TRBD2 agrees at 7 bases. CDR3 size: 16 residues. CDR1 is LGHNA and CDR2 is YSLEER in the germline V gene. Trimming took 1 base from V and 4 from J; bases not matched to a gene: 7.

The V and J genes are TRBV20-1 and TRBJ2-3, with 9 bases fitting TRBD2. CDR3 length equals 14 residues. V lost 6 bases and J lost 4; bases outside the gene matches: 8. Germline assignment: CDR1 DFQATT and CDR2 SNEGSKA (reference sequence). The CDR3 bases are TGCAGTGCCACGTTATTAGCGGGAGCAGATACGCAGTATTTT. This gives the protein CSATLLAGADTQYF.

This clonotype occurred a few times. An end of the junction does not agree with germline; a read error may underlie this. This chain uses TRBV7-7 with TRBJ2-5, with 8 bases that match TRBD2. The CDR3 length is 14 residues. Germline V CDR1 and CDR2: SSHAT, FNYEAQ (reference sequence). CDR3 sequence (DNA): TGTGCTAGCAGCTTCAAACCGGGGGGGGAGACCCAGTACTTC. The encoded protein is CASSFKPGGETQYF.

The V call is TRBV5-1, the J call TRBJ1-1; D may be TRBD1 (6 bases). V was pared by 4 bases and J by 10 bases, with 26 bases between. There are 16 residues in the CDR3. Germline V CDR1 and CDR2: SGHRS, YFSETQ. CDR3: CASSLGRGQLPEGAFF. The CDR3 nucleotides read TGCGCCAGCAGCCTGGGTCGGGGGCAACTCCCCGAGGGAGCTTTCTTT.

This clonotype came up a few times. The chain links TRBV3-1 to TRBJ1-1; possibly TRBD1 for D (5 bases). Trimming pared 5 bases from V and 1 base from J, leaving 11 bases between. Germline values: CDR1 LGHDT, CDR2 YNNKEL (reference sequence). This CDR3 is 14 amino acids long. CDR3 residues: CASSSLGGNTEAFF. The DNA for the CDR3 is TGTGCCAGCAGCTCCCTTGGGGGGAACACTGAAGCTTTCTTT.

J is TRBJ1-1 and V is TRBV7-9; D uncertain. The V gene lost 0 bases and the J gene lost 5 bases, with 7 bases spanning the gap. CDR1 and CDR2 from the germline V gene are SEHNR and FQNEAQ (reference sequence). This CDR3 spans 13 amino acids. The CDR3 sequence: CASSLAQPTEAFF. CDR3 DNA sequence: TGTGCCAGCAGCTTAGCCCAACCTACTGAAGCTTTCTTT.

V is TRBV6-1 and J is TRBJ2-1; TRBD2 is a possible D gene (6 bases). CDR3 size: 15 residues. V lost 2 bases and J lost 1, with 9 bases in between. Germline V gene sequence: CDR1 MNHNS, CDR2 SASEGT. The CDR3 is CASSESAGSYNEQFF. CDR3 DNA sequence: TGTGCCAGCAGTGAATCAGCGGGTTCCTACAATGAGCAGTTCTTC.